What follows are 5 T cell receptor beta chains derived from one specimen sequenced in a study of technical replicates of blood from a few donors. The method was immunoSEQ multiplex PCR; TCRdb's version includes in-frame clones alone and lacks a portion of them. The data show around 70,000 clones, with approximately 95% seen just once and 0.2% to 0.3% held by the top ten. Sequencing input: T cells isolated from PBMCs. The source of these receptors is a human donor in good health.

V usage is TRBV14 and J usage is TRBJ1-4; 11 bases are a match to TRBD1. Looked up from germline, CDR1 is SGHDN and CDR2 is FVKESK. This CDR3 has 15 amino acids. J was trimmed by 14 bases and V by 4 bases; bases with no gene match: 12. The CDR3 DNA reads as TGTGCCAGCAGCCTTCGGACAGGGGGCCTGGTCGGGCTGTTTTTT. Amino acids: CASSLRTGGLVGLFF. Full variable domain (rest looked up from reference TRBV14 and TRBJ1-4): EAGVTQFPSHSVIEKGQTVTLRCDPISGHDNLYWYRRVMGKEIKFLLHFVKESKQDESGMPNNRFLAERTGGTYSTLKVQPAELEDSGVYFCASSLRTGGLVGLFFGSGTQLSVL.

The CDR3 DNA follows: TGTGCCAGCAGTGGCCAGGGGTTATCTGGAAACACCATATATTTT. It encodes CASSGQGLSGNTIYF. The chain couples TRBV6-1 to TRBJ1-3; perhaps TRBD1 as D (6 bases). Between the trimmed V and J ends, which lost 4 bases and 1 base, there was a span of 11 bases. Germline CDR1 is MNHNS and CDR2 is SASEGT. The CDR3 runs to 15 residues.

The chain has TRBV28 and TRBJ1-1, with 7 nucleotides matching TRBD1. Germline CDR1 is MDHEN and CDR2 is SYDVKM. The junction had 10 bases not matched to a gene; V was cut back by 6 bases and J by 6 bases. CDR3 length equals 14 residues. CDR3 sequence reads: CASRLTGATAEAFF. CDR3 nucleotide sequence: TGTGCCAGCAGACTCACAGGGGCGACGGCTGAAGCTTTCTTT.

The CDR3 DNA reads as TGTGCCAGCAGTTTAATCGGGGGGGGGCTCTCCTACGAGCAGTACTTC. Translating it yields CASSLIGGGLSYEQYF. The J gene is TRBJ2-7, the V gene TRBV27; 8 bases are shared with TRBD2. The V and J ends lost 2 bases and 0 bases, in that order; junction bases with no gene match: 6. The CDR3 is 16 residues long. Germline CDR1 reads MNHEY; CDR2 reads SMNVEV (reference sequence).

The chain couples TRBV7-2 to TRBJ1-5; no clear D gene. Deletions cut 1 base from V and 3 bases from J, with 13 bases between. CDR3 length: 16 amino acids. Germline-derived CDR1 and CDR2 are SGHTA and FQGNSA. CDR3 DNA: TGTGCCAGCAGCTTAGAGGGAGGGCTGACCAATCAGCCCCAGCATTTT. Protein product: CASSLEGGLTNQPQHF. Full variable domain (rest looked up from reference TRBV7-2 and TRBJ1-5): GAGVSQSPSNKVTEKGKDVELRCDPISGHTALYWYRQSLGQGLEFLIYFQGNSAPDKSGLPSDRFSAERTGGSVSTLTIQRTQQEDSAVYLCASSLEGGLTNQPQHFGDGTRLSIL.